A selection of T cell receptor beta chains follows, all from one sample in a study of blood T cell repertoires in COVID-19. The repertoire was sequenced with immunoSEQ multiplex PCR; TCRdb's copy has only in-frame clones and lacks some. The sample contains more than 80,000 clones, almost 90% of which appear only once. The sequenced sample was peripheral blood. These receptors were taken from a human donor with active COVID-19. The donor label of this sample is uncertain. The CDR3 runs from the conserved cysteine through the conserved F or W. A D gene is named only where the DNA matches it firmly. Clone size, where shown, is once, few, many, or a class for clones that have expanded.

J: TRBJ1-1
V: TRBV5-4
D: -
size: -
CDR3: CASSLVRGQIGTEAFF
DNA: TGTGCCAGCAGCTTGGTGAGAGGGCAGATAGGCACTGAAGCTTTCTTT

J: TRBJ1-5
V: TRBV9
D: -
size: -
CDR3: CASSVGSGVNQPQHF
DNA: TGTGCCAGCAGCGTAGGTTCAGGGGTGAATCAGCCCCAGCATTTT

J: TRBJ2-3
V: TRBV19
D: -
size: -
CDR3: CASSIRGTDTQYF
DNA: TGTGCCAGTAGTATAAGGGGGACAGATACGCAGTATTTT

J: TRBJ2-7
V: TRBV28
D: TRBD1
size: -
CDR3: CASGWTGVYEQYF
DNA: TGTGCCAGCGGTTGGACAGGGGTCTACGAGCAGTACTTC

J: TRBJ2-7
V: TRBV7-8
D: -
size: -
CDR3: CASSLELYEQYF
DNA: TGTGCCAGCAGCTTAGAACTCTACGAGCAGTACTTC

J: TRBJ2-3
V: TRBV7-9
D: TRBD2
size: -
CDR3: CASMEAYRGVPSTDTQYF
DNA: TGTGCCAGCATGGAGGCCTACCGGGGGGTACCTAGCACAGATACGCAGTATTTT

J: TRBJ2-5
V: TRBV3-1/TRBV3-2
D: -
size: -
CDR3: CASSQDPLEGRQETQYF
DNA: TGTGCCAGCAGCCAAGATCCCTTGGAGGGGCGGCAAGAGACCCAGTACTTC

J: TRBJ1-2
V: TRBV27
D: TRBD1
size: -
CDR3: CASSAPGQGDYGYTF
DNA: TGTGCCAGCAGTGCCCCCGGTCAGGGGGACTATGGCTACACCTTC

J: TRBJ2-7
V: TRBV7-6
D: TRBD2
size: -
CDR3: CASSRSRGGLSEQYF
DNA: TGTGCCAGCAGCCGCTCGCGGGGGGGCCTGAGCGAGCAGTACTTC

J: TRBJ1-2
V: TRBV4-2
D: -
size: -
CDR3: CASSQTVNYGYTF
DNA: TGTGCCAGCAGCCAAACAGTCAACTATGGCTACACCTTC

J: TRBJ1-2
V: TRBV7-4
D: -
size: -
CDR3: CASNRGGATSPFGYTF
DNA: TGTGCCAGCAACCGGGGGGGGGCCACCTCACCTTTTGGCTACACCTTC

J: TRBJ2-7
V: TRBV19
D: TRBD1
size: -
CDR3: CASSIGDSPEYEQYF
DNA: TGTGCCAGTAGTATAGGGGACAGCCCTGAATACGAGCAGTACTTC

J: TRBJ1-5
V: TRBV19
D: -
size: once
CDR3: CASSMGGGFSQPQHF
DNA: TGTGCCAGTAGTATGGGCGGGGGGTTCAGTCAGCCCCAGCATTTT

J: TRBJ1-3
V: TRBV28
D: -
size: -
CDR3: CASSSGGSSGNTIYF
DNA: TGTGCCAGCAGTTCGGGGGGGAGCTCTGGAAACACCATATATTTT

J: TRBJ2-7
V: TRBV7-9
D: -
size: -
CDR3: CASSQTGTYEQYF
DNA: TGTGCCAGCAGCCAGACAGGGACTTATGAGCAGTACTTC

J: TRBJ1-1
V: TRBV6-5
D: -
size: -
CDR3: CASSYLGGHTEAFF
DNA: TGTGCCAGCAGTTACCTTGGGGGCCACACTGAAGCTTTCTTT

J: TRBJ2-7
V: TRBV7-2
D: -
size: -
CDR3: CASSTSHTYEQYF
DNA: TGTGCCAGCAGCACCAGTCACACCTACGAGCAGTACTTC

J: TRBJ1-2
V: TRBV3-1/TRBV3-2
D: -
size: -
CDR3: CASSQANALRSGYTF
DNA: TGTGCCAGCAGCCAAGCTAACGCGCTCCGTTCAGGATACACCTTC

J: TRBJ1-2
V: TRBV4-3
D: TRBD1
size: -
CDR3: CASSQGLDRENGYTF
DNA: TGCGCCAGCAGCCAAGGGTTGGACAGGGAGAATGGCTACACCTTC

J: TRBJ1-5
V: TRBV6-6
D: -
size: -
CDR3: CASSSVGGNQPQHF
DNA: TGTGCCAGCAGTTCGGTAGGGGGAAATCAGCCCCAGCATTTT

J: TRBJ1-5
V: TRBV6-5
D: TRBD1
size: once
CDR3: CASSPTGRNQPQHF
DNA: TGTGCCAGCAGTCCGACAGGGAGAAATCAGCCCCAGCATTTT

J: TRBJ2-1
V: TRBV29-1
D: TRBD2
size: -
CDR3: CSLRGGDYNEQFF
DNA: TGCAGCCTACGGGGGGGGGACTACAATGAGCAGTTCTTC

J: TRBJ2-5
V: TRBV6-9
D: TRBD1
size: -
CDR3: CASSLPRDRVSECQETQYF
DNA: TGTGCCAGCAGCCTCCCCCGGGACAGGGTCAGCGAGTGCCAAGAGACCCAGTACTTC

J: TRBJ2-7
V: TRBV25-1
D: -
size: -
CDR3: CASRPSYEQYF
DNA: TGTGCCAGCAGACCCAGCTACGAGCAGTACTTC

J: TRBJ1-1
V: TRBV2
D: -
size: -
CDR3: CASIEVGTLNTEAFF
DNA: TGTGCCAGCATTGAGGTGGGCACCTTGAACACTGAAGCTTTCTTT

J: TRBJ1-1
V: TRBV4-3
D: -
size: -
CDR3: CASSHYGRGGTEAFF
DNA: TGCGCCAGCAGCCATTATGGCAGGGGCGGCACTGAAGCTTTCTTT

J: TRBJ1-2
V: TRBV18
D: -
size: few
CDR3: CASSPRDNYGYTF
DNA: TGTGCCAGCTCACCACGGGACAATTATGGCTACACCTTC

J: TRBJ2-3
V: TRBV9
D: TRBD2
size: -
CDR3: CASSVGGGSPGTDTQYF
DNA: TGTGCCAGCAGCGTAGGGGGAGGGTCCCCAGGCACAGATACGCAGTATTTT

J: TRBJ1-6
V: TRBV14
D: TRBD1
size: once
CDR3: CASSQHRDRASPLHF
DNA: TGTGCCAGCAGCCAACACCGGGACAGGGCTTCACCCCTCCACTTT

J: TRBJ1-4
V: TRBV7-2
D: TRBD1
size: once
CDR3: CASSIAGTGTEKLFF
DNA: TGTGCCAGCAGCATCGCCGGGACAGGGACTGAAAAACTGTTTTTT

J: TRBJ1-3
V: TRBV7-2
D: -
size: -
CDR3: CASSLSGDGGNTIYF
DNA: TGTGCCAGCAGCTTGTCAGGGGATGGCGGAAACACCATATATTTT

J: TRBJ2-1
V: TRBV5-4
D: -
size: -
CDR3: CASSFRGERNEQFF
DNA: TGTGCCAGCAGCTTCAGGGGCGAGCGGAATGAGCAGTTCTTC

J: TRBJ2-7
V: TRBV25-1
D: TRBD1
size: -
CDR3: CASSDRQGASYEQYF
DNA: TGTGCCAGCAGTGACCGACAGGGGGCTTCCTACGAGCAGTACTTC

J: TRBJ2-4
V: TRBV9
D: -
size: -
CDR3: CASSVGFKSAGETKNIQYF
DNA: TGTGCCAGCAGCGTAGGATTCAAGTCGGCAGGGGAGACCAAAAACATTCAGTACTTC

J: TRBJ2-2
V: TRBV11-3
D: -
size: -
CDR3: CASSLGVVSPDTGELFF
DNA: TGTGCCAGCAGCTTAGGTGTAGTTTCTCCTGACACCGGGGAGCTGTTTTTT

J: TRBJ2-7
V: TRBV30
D: TRBD2
size: -
CDR3: CAWTGAGVYEQYF
DNA: TGTGCCTGGACTGGGGCGGGGGTCTACGAGCAGTACTTC

J: TRBJ2-7
V: TRBV4-1
D: TRBD1
size: -
CDR3: CASSQVGTGAHEQYF
DNA: TGCGCCAGCAGCCAAGTAGGGACAGGGGCCCACGAGCAGTACTTC

J: TRBJ1-4
V: TRBV5-6
D: -
size: -
CDR3: CASSFIGDSTNEKLFF
DNA: TGTGCCAGCAGCTTTATTGGGGACTCAACTAATGAAAAACTGTTTTTT

J: TRBJ1-4
V: TRBV25-1
D: -
size: -
CDR3: CASSDWTEAKKLFF
DNA: TGTGCCAGCAGTGATTGGACAGAAGCAAAAAAACTGTTTTTT

J: TRBJ2-1
V: TRBV14
D: -
size: -
CDR3: CASSLEAGPVYNEQFF
DNA: TGTGCCAGCAGCCTTGAGGCGGGCCCAGTATACAATGAGCAGTTCTTC

J: TRBJ2-7
V: TRBV6-5
D: TRBD1
size: -
CDR3: CASRAGQGSSYEQYF
DNA: TGTGCCAGCAGGGCGGGACAGGGAAGCTCCTACGAGCAGTACTTC

J: TRBJ2-2
V: TRBV4-1
D: -
size: -
CDR3: CASSQEIQFTGELFF
DNA: TGCGCCAGCAGCCAAGAGATCCAGTTCACCGGGGAGCTGTTTTTT

J: TRBJ2-5
V: TRBV7-2
D: -
size: once
CDR3: CASSSYGPGQETQYF
DNA: TGTGCCAGCAGCTCATACGGGCCGGGGCAAGAGACCCAGTACTTC

J: TRBJ2-3
V: TRBV9
D: -
size: -
CDR3: CASSVTGRGTDTQYF
DNA: TGTGCCAGCAGCGTAACAGGCCGTGGCACAGATACGCAGTATTTT

J: TRBJ1-3
V: TRBV7-2
D: TRBD1
size: once
CDR3: CASSLTGETRWSGNTIYF
DNA: TGTGCCAGCAGCTTGACAGGGGAAACACGGTGGTCTGGAAACACCATATATTTT

J: TRBJ2-1
V: TRBV5-6
D: -
size: -
CDR3: CASSRRSSGWASYNEQFF
DNA: TGTGCCAGCAGCCGGCGGTCAAGCGGGTGGGCCTCCTACAATGAGCAGTTCTTC